Listed here are 19 T cell receptor beta chains from one sample, sequenced in a study of blood T cell repertoires in COVID-19 (TCRdb year 2020). The library came from the immunoSEQ multiplex PCR assay. TCRdb re-hosts the immuneACCESS table, in-frame sequences only. Its copies lack some clones; in the studies checked, an unresolved V gene accounts for under half of them, and the cause for the rest is not known. The sample profile shows 150,000 to 200,000 clones; approximately 90% of them were found once. Of the sample, roughly 2% falls within the top ten clones. Sequencing was done on a sample of peripheral blood. All receptors come from a man aged 50 or older who had recovered from COVID-19.

The rearrangement joins TRBV18 to TRBJ2-7, with D perhaps matching TRBD1 (6 bases). CDR1 is KGHSH, CDR2 LQKENI, per germline. V lost 0 bases, J lost 4 bases, and 13 bases lay in between. The CDR3 is 15 residues long. The CDR3 is CASSPPSGEPYEQYF. The CDR3 coding sequence is TGTGCCAGCTCACCACCGTCAGGGGAACCTTACGAGCAGTACTTC.

This clone has a handful of counts. Here the CDR3 DNA reads TGTGCCAGCAGTTACGACAGGGTACGGGGCTACACCTTC. Translated, it gives CASSYDRVRGYTF. This chain joins TRBV6-5 and TRBJ1-2; 7 bases align to TRBD1. Trimming took 2 bases from V and 8 from J; bases not matched to a gene: 5. This CDR3 has 13 residues. Germline V CDR1 and CDR2: MNHEY, SVGAGI.

The gene calls are TRBV5-4 and TRBJ1-3; no clear D. This CDR3 is 14 amino acids long. From germline, CDR1 is SGHNT and CDR2 YYREEE (reference sequence). With 3 bases removed from V and 5 bases from J, the gap between germline ends came to 12 bases. The CDR3 sequence: CASSSNWARNTIYF. CDR3 DNA: TGTGCCAGCAGCTCCAATTGGGCTCGAAACACCATATATTTT.

V usage is TRBV19 and J usage is TRBJ2-3; 8 positions agree with TRBD2. The CDR3 consists of 14 residues. Trimming cost V 2 bases and J 7 bases; bases outside gene matches: 5. Germline V gene sequence: CDR1 LNHDA, CDR2 SQIVND (reference sequence). The CDR3: CASSIRREGYTQYF. CDR3 nucleotide sequence: TGTGCCAGTAGTATACGTCGGGAGGGGTATACGCAGTATTTT.

The rearrangement uses TRBV12-3 or TRBV12-4 and TRBJ2-1; perhaps TRBD1 as D (6 bases). Trimming shortened V by 3 bases and J by 9 bases, and 12 bases separated the two germline ends. CDR3 length: 13 residues. The CDR3 coding sequence is TGTGCCAGCAGTTTCTTACAGGGCCTTGAGCAGTTCTTC. Translation: CASSFLQGLEQFF.

V is TRBV6-4 and J is TRBJ1-4; TRBD1 matches 8 bases. The germline CDR1 and CDR2 sequences are MRHNA and SNTAGT. CDR3 length: 14 residues. Germline trimming cut 6 bases from V and 3 bases from J; bases unmatched to any gene: 3. The CDR3 here is CASSPTGANEKLFF. In DNA form, the CDR3 reads TGTGCCAGCAGCCCGACAGGGGCTAATGAAAAACTGTTTTTT.

The chain uses TRBV2 and TRBJ1-5; 8 bases are shared with TRBD1. The CDR3 has 13 residues. The germline V gene encodes CDR1 SNHLY and CDR2 FYNNEI. After removal of 10 bases from V and 2 bases from J, the junction contained 4 bases not matched to a gene. In DNA form, the CDR3 reads TGTGCCACCCAGGGGGCTCGCAATCAGCCCCAGCATTTT. It specifies CATQGARNQPQHF.

The CDR3, as DNA: TGTGCCAGCAGGGCCGGGACAGGGCATCAGCCCCAGCATTTT. Residues: CASRAGTGHQPQHF. V is TRBV27 and J is TRBJ1-5, with 9 bases aligning to TRBD1. The ends lost 6 bases at V and 5 bases at J; junction bases unmatched: 5. Germline V lookup: CDR1 MNHEY, CDR2 SMNVEV (reference sequence). The CDR3 loop spans 14 amino acids.

The chain is built from TRBV18 and TRBJ2-7; D is possibly TRBD1 (5 bases). The CDR3 runs to 16 residues. The V gene's germline CDR1 is KGHSH and CDR2 LQKENI. The V end was cut by 5 bases, the J end by 2 bases, with 19 bases between. CDR3 nucleotides: TGTGCCAGCTCATCTATTAATCAGGGTACAGCCTACGAGCAGTACTTC. Its protein is CASSSINQGTAYEQYF.

The chain carries TRBV21-1 and TRBJ1-4. TRBV21-1 constitutes a pseudogene. This CDR3 is 18 amino acids long. The CDR3 loop is CASSKNSDSGEVRVKLFF. The CDR3 DNA reads as TGTGCCAGCAGCAAAAATTCCGATTCGGGGGAGGTTAGGGTAAAACTGTTTTTT.

The V and J genes are TRBV9 and TRBJ1-2; possible D gene TRBD1, 5 bases. The V and J ends lost 1 base and 0 bases respectively, with 16 bases between them. Germline V gene sequence: CDR1 SGDLS, CDR2 YYNGEE. The CDR3 has 17 amino acids. For the CDR3, the DNA is TGTGCCAGCAGCGTAAAGGCCGGGGGGACGCCTAACTATGGCTACACCTTC. Encoded protein: CASSVKAGGTPNYGYTF.

The genes are TRBV30 and TRBJ1-1; D might be TRBD1 (6 bases). Per the germline V gene, CDR1 is GTSNPN and CDR2 is SVGIG (reference sequence). CDR3 length: 12 residues. Deletions cut 4 bases from V and 4 bases from J, with 10 bases between. The CDR3 loop is CAWTGDITEAFF. Here the CDR3 DNA reads TGTGCCTGGACAGGGGACATCACTGAAGCTTTCTTT. Filled out from reference TRBV30 and TRBJ1-1, the complete variable domain reads SQTIHQWPATLVQPVGSPLSLECTVEGTSNPNLYWYRQAAGRGLQLLFYSVGIGQISSEVPQNLSASRPQDRQFILSSKKLLLSDSGFYLCAWTGDITEAFFGQGTRLTVV.

The chain has TRBV5-6 and TRBJ2-1; 12 bases align to TRBD1. Germline CDR1 reads SGHDT; CDR2 reads YYEEEE. V lost 3 bases to trimming and J lost 7 bases; unmatched junction nucleotides: 2. This CDR3 contains 14 residues. The CDR3, as DNA: TGTGCCAGCAGCTGGGGACAGGGGGCAAATGAGCAGTTCTTC. It translates to CASSWGQGANEQFF.

The rearrangement joins TRBV6-1 to TRBJ1-4; 9 bases map to TRBD1. The germline gives CDR1 MNHNS, CDR2 SASEGT. The ends lost 3 bases at V and 7 bases at J; junction bases unmatched: 6. CDR3 length: 15 amino acids. This CDR3 reads CASSDTGTGSEKLFF. The CDR3 DNA reads as TGTGCCAGCAGTGATACCGGGACAGGGAGTGAAAAACTGTTTTTT.

V is TRBV5-8 and J is TRBJ1-1, with D possibly TRBD1 on 5 matching bases. The CDR3 sequence is 15 residues long. Trimming removed 4 bases from V and 5 bases from J, with 18 bases in between. Per the germline V gene, CDR1 is SGHTS and CDR2 is YDEGEE. The CDR3 region is CASSPGGAGVTEAFF. CDR3 DNA sequence: TGTGCCAGCAGCCCGGGCGGGGCGGGTGTGACTGAAGCTTTCTTT.

The gene calls are TRBV4-2 and TRBJ1-2; 7 bases line up with TRBD1. Trimming cost V 2 bases and J 4 bases; bases outside gene matches: 13. The CDR3 has 17 residues. The germline V gene has CDR1 LGHNA and CDR2 YNFKEQ. In DNA, the CDR3 is TGTGCCAGCAGCCAATACGCAATGGACAGGTCGTCCTATGGCTACACCTTC. It translates to CASSQYAMDRSSYGYTF.

The V gene is TRBV27, the J gene TRBJ2-1; D is possibly TRBD1 (5 bases). V lost 3 bases to trimming and J lost 2 bases, with 11 bases between them. This CDR3 spans 15 amino acids. Germline loops: CDR1 MNHEY, CDR2 SMNVEV (reference sequence). The CDR3 spells CASSLRRAPYNEQFF. In DNA, the CDR3 is TGTGCCAGCAGTTTGCGCAGGGCACCCTACAATGAGCAGTTCTTC.

The chain links TRBV19 to TRBJ2-7; TRBD1 matches at 10 bases. The germline V gene encodes CDR1 LNHDA and CDR2 SQIVND (reference sequence). The CDR3 covers 15 residues. V lost 4 bases to trimming and J lost 5 bases; unmatched junction nucleotides: 8. This CDR3 is CASSTRQGALDEQYF. The CDR3 nucleotides are TGTGCCAGTAGTACCCGACAGGGGGCGCTGGACGAGCAGTACTTC.

The rearrangement links TRBV5-5 to TRBJ1-5; 9 bases are a match to TRBD1. The CDR3 has 15 amino acids. The V gene end was trimmed by 0 bases and the J gene end by 7 bases; junction bases not matched to a gene: 5. Per the germline V gene, CDR1 is SGHKS and CDR2 is YYEKEE (reference sequence). Here the CDR3 reads CASSLEQGARQPQHF. The CDR3 DNA is TGTGCCAGCAGCTTGGAACAGGGGGCGCGGCAGCCCCAGCATTTT.